These 13 T cell receptor beta chains came from one sample sequenced in a study of cytotoxic CD8 clonotypes in ibrutinib-treated CLL. Some clones are missing from TCRdb's copy, which holds only in-frame ones; the method was immunoSEQ multiplex PCR. The data show about 130,000 clones, with approximately 85% seen just once and approximately 2% held by the top ten. Sequencing used PBMCs, obtained after 24 months of ibrutinib treatment. These receptors all come from a human donor with chronic lymphocytic leukemia.

The gene calls are TRBV2 and TRBJ2-7; 14 bases map to TRBD2. Germline V CDR1 and CDR2: SNHLY, FYNNEI. The CDR3 is 16 residues long. Trimming cost V 6 bases and J 5 bases; bases outside gene matches: 9. The chain's CDR3 is CASRLGTSGSFDEQYF. As DNA, the CDR3 is TGTGCCAGCAGATTGGGGACTAGCGGGAGTTTTGACGAGCAGTACTTC.

V is TRBV4-3 and J is TRBJ2-7, with D maybe TRBD1 (5 bases). Per the germline V gene, CDR1 is LGHNA and CDR2 is YSLEER. CDR3 size: 15 residues. V lost 4 bases and J 9 bases, leaving 22 bases between the germline ends. In nucleotides, the CDR3 is TGCGCCAGCAGCCCCCGAGCAGGGCAAAAACTCTCGCAGTACTTC. Amino acids: CASSPRAGQKLSQYF.

J is TRBJ2-3 and V is TRBV28, with TRBD2 identical over 9 bases. Germline V gene lookup returns CDR1 MDHEN and CDR2 SYDVKM. This CDR3 is 17 amino acids long. J gave up 1 base and V 7 bases, and 12 bases lay outside the gene matches. In nucleotides, the CDR3 is TGTGCCAGCAATAAATTAGCGGGAGCCGGGGGCACAGATACGCAGTATTTT. Translation gives CASNKLAGAGGTDTQYF.

This clone was counted between two and nine times. J is TRBJ2-7 and V is TRBV9; TRBD2 matches 7 bases. CDR3 length: 15 amino acids. V trimming: 0 bases; J trimming: 7 bases; junction bases outside the gene matches: 10. Germline values: CDR1 SGDLS, CDR2 YYNGEE. CDR3 amino acids: CASSVGVTPGGEQYF. The CDR3 DNA reads TGTGCCAGCAGCGTAGGGGTGACCCCCGGGGGGGAGCAGTACTTC.

V usage is TRBV27 and J usage is TRBJ1-5; a possible D gene is TRBD1 (6 bases). Trimming took off 6 bases at V and 0 bases at J, with 15 bases between the two ends. The CDR3 extends over 16 amino acids. CDR1 and CDR2 from the germline V gene are MNHEY and SMNVEV (reference sequence). The CDR3 DNA reads as TGTGCCAGCAGCCTCGGGGGGGCCTATAGCAATCAGCCCCAGCATTTT. Translating gives CASSLGGAYSNQPQHF.

The CDR3 sequence is CASRPGISNTGELFF. CDR3 bases: TGTGCCAGCAGGCCGGGAATTTCGAACACCGGGGAGCTGTTTTTT. This sequence joins TRBV5-4 and TRBJ2-2; D perhaps matches TRBD2 (5 bases). The CDR3 consists of 15 residues. Trimming left V 5 bases short and J 0 bases short, with 11 bases between. Germline CDR1 reads SGHNT; CDR2 reads YYREEE (reference sequence).

The chain carries TRBV10-3 and TRBJ1-4; 7 bases agree with TRBD1. This CDR3 is 13 amino acids long. Germline V CDR1 and CDR2: ENHRY, SYGVKD. With V trimmed by 10 bases and J by 7 bases, 9 bases remained unmatched. CDR3 coding DNA: TGTGCCACCTCCCTGACAGGGACTGAAAAACTGTTTTTT. This gives the protein CATSLTGTEKLFF.

The chain carries TRBV19 and TRBJ2-7; D might be TRBD2 (6 bases). This CDR3 is 15 amino acids long. V was clipped by 4 bases and J by 0 bases, with 13 bases between them. Germline V gives CDR1 LNHDA, CDR2 SQIVND (reference sequence). CDR3: CASSTSAVGSYEQYF. In DNA form, the CDR3 reads TGTGCCAGTAGTACTAGCGCGGTAGGCTCCTACGAGCAGTACTTC. Filled out from reference TRBV19 and TRBJ2-7, the complete variable domain reads DGGITQSPKYLFRKEGQNVTLSCEQNLNHDAMYWYRQDPGQGLRLIYYSQIVNDFQKGDIAEGYSVSREKKESFPLTVTSAQKNPTAFYLCASSTSAVGSYEQYFGPGTRLTVT.

V is TRBV7-2 and J is TRBJ2-3; no clear D. The CDR3 runs to 12 residues. Germline V gives CDR1 SGHTA, CDR2 FQGNSA. Trimming took 5 bases from V and 4 from J, leaving 7 bases between them. In nucleotides, the CDR3 is TGTGCCAGCAGCCCCCCAGCAGATACGCAGTATTTT. Translation gives CASSPPADTQYF.

In this sample, this clone turned up a few times. The gene calls are TRBV4-2 and TRBJ2-1, with 11 nucleotides matching TRBD2. V lost 5 bases, J lost 6 bases, and 9 bases stayed unmatched. The CDR3 covers 16 residues. Per germline, CDR1 LGHNA and CDR2 YNFKEQ. CDR3 protein: CASSATSSGRTNEQFF. The CDR3 region has the DNA TGTGCCAGCAGCGCAACCTCTAGCGGGAGGACCAATGAGCAGTTCTTC.

This clone has a handful of counts. Written as DNA, the CDR3 is TGTGCCAGCAGTGGGGCGGGGCTTAGCAATCAGCCCCAGCATTTT. Translated: CASSGAGLSNQPQHF. This chain joins TRBV28 and TRBJ1-5; D possibly corresponds to TRBD1 (5 bases). V lost 5 bases and J lost 0, with 11 bases in between. CDR3 size: 15 residues. Germline lookup yields CDR1 MDHEN and CDR2 SYDVKM.

The chain employs TRBV29-1 and TRBJ2-1; weak D call: TRBD1 (5 bases). Trimming removed 0 bases from V and 5 bases from J, with 11 bases in between. CDR1 is SQVTM and CDR2 is ANQGSEA in the germline V gene. This CDR3 is 14 amino acids long. Here the CDR3 reads CSVEDQGTNNEQFF. The CDR3 coding sequence is TGCAGCGTTGAAGATCAGGGCACTAACAATGAGCAGTTCTTC.

This clone was detected a few times. This rearrangement joins TRBV7-3 to TRBJ2-7; D tentatively fits TRBD1 or TRBD2 (5 bases each). Germline values: CDR1 SGHTA, CDR2 FQGTGA. CDR3 size: 13 residues. V was pared by 6 bases and J by 4 bases, with 13 bases between. The CDR3 nucleotides read TGTGCCAGCAGTCAAATTGGGGGTTACGAGCAGTACTTC. It is translated as CASSQIGGYEQYF.